Detailed here is one TCR beta chain. It lacks a known antigen. No base qualities exist here, and no much larger clone lies one base off it. In Seattle, one collaborating source enrolled patients while the infection was active and tracked those patients longitudinally over the course of disease. Each collaborating institution followed its own protocols to collect whole blood in K2EDTA tubes. For TCRbeta analysis, collaborators shipped samples as frozen whole blood, isolated PBMCs, or DNA extracted from either of those sample types. TCRbeta CDR3 regions were amplified from genomic DNA by means of the immunoSEQ Assay, a bias-controlled multiplex PCR. From the authors' description of their analysis: The number of nucleated cells in each sample was estimated from the amplification of reference gene primers within the assay. Sequence reads were collapsed and filtered to measure the absolute abundance of every unique TCRbeta CDR3 rearrangement. For each sample, productive Simpson clonality was calculated as the square root of Simpson's diversity index over productive rearrangements. Not all clones reach the TCRdb copy of this immuneACCESS table, which keeps in-frame sequences only. Checked studies attribute under half of the gap to unresolved V genes and leave the rest unexplained. For V, J and clone size, that table is used; D and trimming come from the DNA. This sample holds about 130,000 clones; about 89% were observed only once. The top ten hold under 4.5% of the sample.

The CDR3 has 18 amino acids, counting the end cysteine and phenylalanine. The sequence is cut down to CDR3 DNA, 54 bases in frame from base 1. V lost 2 bases and J lost 6 bases, and the count of bases not matched to a germline gene is 15. CDR1 and CDR2 are drawn from the germline V gene: MRHNA, SNTAGT. The sample belongs to a study of blood T cell repertoires in COVID-19 (dated by TCRdb to the early 2020s). For the study in its entirety: Samples covering the acute and convalescent phases of COVID-19 were provided by collaborators in the United States, Italy and Spain. A de-identified subject ID, COVID-19 status, age in years and sex were almost always included in the sample metadata. HLA class I and class II types, where available, came from metadata supplied by the sample provider rather than from assay-based typing. The samples were drawn from two sources: the first 160 participants of the ongoing ImmuneRACE study, and 1,000 to 1,500 subjects contributed by 6 global collaborators. A freely available public database, intended as a resource for researchers studying the immune response to SARS-CoV-2, is where the repertoires were released. Subjects who had been exposed to COVID-19, were actively infected with it, or had recovered from it provided the deeply sampled blood TCRbeta repertoires that made up the dataset. The material from the prospective study consisted of cDNA or gDNA derived from T cells, B-cell-depleted T cells, or PBMCs. What the work shows at the level of the full study, not this receptor alone: The amount of clinical and demographic metadata varied by source and participant and was provided uncurated.

The chain employs TRBV6-4 and TRBJ2-2; TRBD1 matches 7 bases in the middle. The sequencing input was peripheral blood. The source is a man in his 60s with COVID-19, enrolled during active disease. The DNA is TGTGCCAGCAGTGACCCACGTGACAGGGTAGGTTGCGCCGGGGAGCTGTTTTTT. The resulting protein is CASSDPRDRVGCAGELFF.